This T cell receptor beta chain was observed in a study of immune evolution from preneoplasia to lung adenocarcinoma. The repertoire was sequenced with immunoSEQ multiplex PCR; TCRdb's copy has only in-frame clones and lacks some. Seen here are roughly 5,000 clones, 80% to 85% observed once, and the top ten hold about an eighth. Details on this clone: The antigen remains undetermined.

The germline CDR1 and CDR2 sequences are SGHTA and FQGNSA. CDR3 length: 14 residues. V lost 2 bases, J lost 3 bases, and 10 bases lay in between. Patients had resection in Japan or China between 2014 and 2017. Histologic diagnosis was independently verified by two lung pathologists. Broader study findings: Top clone frequencies peaked in normal lung, apparently declining through invasive adenocarcinoma. Later-stage lesions appeared to have more T cells, more diversity, less clonality.

Sequencing used FFPE normal lung tissue adjacent to the tumor. The receptor was isolated from a person aged 50-69 years with lung adenocarcinoma. This chain connects TRBV7-2 to TRBJ2-5, with D unclear. The CDR3: CASSLMISKETQYF. Written as DNA, the CDR3 is TGTGCCAGCAGCTTAATGATATCAAAAGAGACCCAGTACTTC.